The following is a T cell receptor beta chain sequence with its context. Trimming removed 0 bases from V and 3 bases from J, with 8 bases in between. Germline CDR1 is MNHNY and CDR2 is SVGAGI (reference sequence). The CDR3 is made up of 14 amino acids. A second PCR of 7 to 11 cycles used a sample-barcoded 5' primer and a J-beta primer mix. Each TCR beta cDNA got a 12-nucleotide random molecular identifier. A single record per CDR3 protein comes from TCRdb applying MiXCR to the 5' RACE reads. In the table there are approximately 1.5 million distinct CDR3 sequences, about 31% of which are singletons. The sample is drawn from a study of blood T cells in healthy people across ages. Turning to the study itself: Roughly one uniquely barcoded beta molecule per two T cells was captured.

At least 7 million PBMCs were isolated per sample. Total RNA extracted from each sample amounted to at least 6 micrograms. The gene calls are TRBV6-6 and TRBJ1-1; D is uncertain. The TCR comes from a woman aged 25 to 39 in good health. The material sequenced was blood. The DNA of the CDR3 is TGTGCCAGCAGTTACTCGGCGGTGGACACTGAAGCTTTCTTT. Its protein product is CASSYSAVDTEAFF.